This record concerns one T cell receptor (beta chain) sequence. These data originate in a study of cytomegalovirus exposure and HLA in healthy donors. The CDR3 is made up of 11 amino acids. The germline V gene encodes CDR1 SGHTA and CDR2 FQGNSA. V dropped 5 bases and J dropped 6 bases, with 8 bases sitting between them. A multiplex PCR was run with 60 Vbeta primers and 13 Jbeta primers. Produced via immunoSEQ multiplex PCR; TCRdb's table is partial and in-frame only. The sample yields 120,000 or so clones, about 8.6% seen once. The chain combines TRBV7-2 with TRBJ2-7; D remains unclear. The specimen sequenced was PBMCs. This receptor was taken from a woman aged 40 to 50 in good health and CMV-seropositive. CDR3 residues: CASSQAGEQYF. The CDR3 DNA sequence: TGTGCCAGCAGCCAAGCAGGCGAGCAGTACTTC.